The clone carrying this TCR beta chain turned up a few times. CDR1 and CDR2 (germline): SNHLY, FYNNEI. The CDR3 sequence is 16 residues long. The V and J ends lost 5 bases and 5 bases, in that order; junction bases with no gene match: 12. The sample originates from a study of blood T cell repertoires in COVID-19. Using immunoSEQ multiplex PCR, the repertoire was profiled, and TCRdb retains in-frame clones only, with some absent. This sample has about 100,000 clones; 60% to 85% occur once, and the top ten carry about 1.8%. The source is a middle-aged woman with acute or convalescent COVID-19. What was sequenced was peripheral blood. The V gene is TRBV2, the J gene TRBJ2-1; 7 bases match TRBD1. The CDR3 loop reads CASSSRMEDRHNEQFF. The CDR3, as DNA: TGTGCCAGCAGTTCCCGGATGGAGGACAGGCACAATGAGCAGTTCTTC.